A single sample is the source of the 14 T cell receptor beta chains below, sequenced in a study of beta chain features in type 1 diabetes. Study-level points and caveats: A moderate, significant TCRB CDR3 shortening appeared in type 1 diabetes across four CD4+ subsets.

The whole isolated RNA underwent reverse transcription, so sequencing captured expressed TCRB transcripts. The protocol was immunoSEQ multiplex PCR, while the TCRdb copy is restricted to in-frame clones and leaves out a portion. The table includes over 150,000 clones, less than 10% detected once. No antigen has been assigned to these receptors. Specimen: central memory CD4+ T cells from blood. These TCRs come from a young man with type 1 diabetes.

The chain links TRBV15 to TRBJ2-3, with no clear D. Deletions cut 0 bases from V and 1 base from J, with 8 bases between. CDR3 length: 15 residues. Germline CDR1 LNHNV, CDR2 YYDKDF (reference sequence). DNA of the CDR3: TGTGCCACCAGCAGAGATACGAGCGGCACAGATACGCAGTATTTT. This sequence encodes CATSRDTSGTDTQYF.

J is TRBJ1-1 and V is TRBV9; 8 bases line up with TRBD1. Germline values: CDR1 SGDLS, CDR2 YYNGEE. The CDR3 runs to 16 residues. V shed 0 bases and J 5 bases; nucleotides not matched to a gene: 9. The CDR3 is CASSVAGTGWGTEAFF. The CDR3 nucleotides are TGTGCCAGCAGCGTAGCCGGGACAGGATGGGGGACTGAAGCTTTCTTT.

The chain has TRBV19 and TRBJ1-1; D remains ambiguous. Germline V lookup: CDR1 LNHDA, CDR2 SQIVND (reference sequence). Trimming removed 9 bases from V and 0 bases from J, with 14 bases in between. The CDR3 consists of 14 residues. CDR3 region: CASSRYTVNTEAFF. The CDR3 region has the DNA TGTGCCAGCTCGAGATATACAGTGAACACTGAAGCTTTCTTT.

This chain joins TRBV28 and TRBJ1-2; 7 bases map to TRBD1. Germline V CDR1 and CDR2: MDHEN, SYDVKM. Trimming took 3 bases from V and 2 from J; bases not matched to a gene: 9. The CDR3 runs to 16 residues. Here the CDR3 reads CASSFLPDRVNYGYTF. The DNA for the CDR3 is TGTGCCAGCAGTTTCCTTCCTGACAGGGTAAACTATGGCTACACCTTC.

The sample holds many counts of this clone. The CDR3 DNA sequence: TGTGCCAGCAGCCAAAGGGGAATCTACAATGAGCAGTTCTTC. It translates to CASSQRGIYNEQFF. The genes are TRBV4-2 and TRBJ2-1; TRBD1 might be the D (5 bases). Germline V CDR1 and CDR2: LGHNA, YNFKEQ. The CDR3 covers 14 residues. The ends were cut back, 2 bases at V and 3 bases at J, with 8 bases in the middle.

The rearrangement links TRBV5-1 to TRBJ2-1; 9 bases align to TRBD2. Germline V lookup: CDR1 SGHRS, CDR2 YFSETQ. V trimming: 0 bases; J trimming: 0 bases; junction bases outside the gene matches: 7. The CDR3 runs to 18 residues. DNA for the CDR3: TGCGCCAGCAGCTTGGGACTAGCGGCTACCAGCTCCTACAATGAGCAGTTCTTC. This sequence encodes CASSLGLAATSSYNEQFF.

The gene calls are TRBV7-2 and TRBJ2-3; 8 nucleotides agree with TRBD2. Germline lookup yields CDR1 SGHTA and CDR2 FQGNSA. The CDR3 length is 14 residues. J gave up 2 bases and V 6 bases, and 4 bases lay outside the gene matches. This chain's CDR3 is CASRKRGSTDTQYF. In DNA form, the CDR3 reads TGTGCCAGCAGGAAGCGGGGGTCCACAGATACGCAGTATTTT.

The chain links TRBV9 to TRBJ1-1, with D maybe TRBD1 (6 bases). The CDR3 has 14 amino acids. Trimming removed 3 bases at V and 2 bases at J, with 11 bases between. Per germline, CDR1 SGDLS and CDR2 YYNGEE. In nucleotides, the CDR3 is TGTGCCAGCAGCGCCGGACAGCCCAACACTGAAGCTTTCTTT. This encodes CASSAGQPNTEAFF. Looking up the rest from reference TRBV9 and TRBJ1-1 gives the full variable domain: DSGVTQTPKHLITATGQRVTLRCSPRSGDLSVYWYQQSLDQGLQFLIQYYNGEERAKGNILERFSAQQFPDLHSELNLSSLELGDSALYFCASSAGQPNTEAFFGQGTRLTVV.

The rearrangement uses TRBV4-3 and TRBJ2-7, with D possibly matching TRBD1 (6 bases). V lost 0 bases and J 2 bases, leaving 23 bases between the germline ends. The germline V gene has CDR1 LGHNA and CDR2 YSLEER. The CDR3 is 19 residues long. In DNA form, the CDR3 reads TGCGCCAGCAGCCAAGAAGGGGACCACGGACAGATCACGCCCTACGAGCAGTACTTC. Its protein is CASSQEGDHGQITPYEQYF.

This clone came up a few times. This chain joins TRBV7-2 and TRBJ1-4; D perhaps matches TRBD1 (6 bases). The CDR3 length is 15 residues. V shed 4 bases and J shed 10 bases, with 19 bases lying between them. Germline-derived CDR1 and CDR2 are SGHTA and FQGNSA. In DNA form, the CDR3 reads TGTGCCAGCAGCTCGAGGACTAGGGGGAAGGGAAAACTGTTTTTT. As protein: CASSSRTRGKGKLFF.

The chain couples TRBV7-9 to TRBJ1-1; D is undetermined. Trimming pared 5 bases from V and 1 base from J, leaving 11 bases between. This CDR3 is built from 14 residues. Germline V gene lookup returns CDR1 SEHNR and CDR2 FQNEAQ (reference sequence). This CDR3 reads CASSARVRNTEAFF. Here the CDR3 DNA reads TGTGCCAGCAGCGCCCGCGTGAGGAACACTGAAGCTTTCTTT.

The rearrangement links TRBV7-2 to TRBJ2-5, with D perhaps matching TRBD1 (5 bases). Trimming stripped 5 bases from V and 5 bases from J, with 15 bases between. This CDR3 region has 14 residues. From germline, CDR1 is SGHTA and CDR2 FQGNSA. The chain's CDR3 is CASSPQVGMETQYF. The CDR3 bases are TGTGCCAGCAGCCCACAGGTGGGCATGGAGACCCAGTACTTC.

With regard to this clone: The same CDR3 arises from other DNA sequences in this sample as well. The chain links TRBV7-2 to TRBJ2-5; 9 bases are shared with TRBD2. V shed 4 bases, J shed 2 bases, and the junction held 5 bases outside the gene matches. The CDR3 spans 15 residues. The germline V gene encodes CDR1 SGHTA and CDR2 FQGNSA. CDR3 nucleotides: TGTGCCAGCAGCTCGACTAGCGGAGTTCAAGAGACCCAGTACTTC. This gives the protein CASSSTSGVQETQYF.

In this sample, this clone turned up many times. The chain recombines TRBV29-1 with TRBJ2-7; maybe TRBD1 (5 bases). The ends were cut back, 6 bases at V and 6 bases at J, with 12 bases in the middle. In germline, CDR1 is SQVTM, CDR2 ANQGSEA. The CDR3 is made up of 11 amino acids. For the CDR3, the DNA is TGCAGCGTCCGCAGGGATGGCGAGCAGTACTTC. Protein product: CSVRRDGEQYF.